Presented here are 22 T cell receptor beta chains from one specimen sequenced in a study of vaccination and CD4 T cells after COVID-19. Cultured CD4+ T-cell DNA underwent Oncomine TCR Beta short-read sequencing. MiXCR was run by TCRdb on the PCR reads, yielding one entry per CDR3 protein. The repertoire holds more than 20,000 distinct CDR3 sequences, with approximately 30% as singletons. The treatment denotes: roughly 10-day PBMC culture with coronavirus spike peptide pools or control peptides (ViraFEST assay). These receptors' targets are unknown. The source material was cultured CD4+ T cells from blood. Receptors were obtained from a human donor with COVID-19.

This CDR3 reads CASSVAGLGNTIYF. DNA for the CDR3: TGTGCCAGCAGCGTAGCGGGATTGGGAAACACCATATATTTT. The chain carries TRBV9 and TRBJ1-3; D remains ambiguous. Per germline, CDR1 SGDLS and CDR2 YYNGEE. This CDR3 region has 14 residues. V lost 0 bases to trimming and J lost 4 bases, with 8 bases between them.

V and J are TRBV11-1 and TRBJ2-7; D is unresolved. Deletions cut 5 bases from V and 3 bases from J, with 11 bases between. Germline assignment: CDR1 SGHAT and CDR2 FQDESV (reference sequence). The CDR3 is 13 amino acids. CDR3 in amino acids: CASSRTEYYEQYF. The DNA for the CDR3 is TGTGCCAGCAGCCGGACCGAGTACTACGAGCAGTACTTC.

The rearrangement links TRBV15 to TRBJ2-3; 8 nucleotides line up with TRBD2. CDR3 length equals 16 residues. V was clipped by 0 bases and J by 4 bases; unmatched bases: 6. Germline values: CDR1 LNHNV, CDR2 YYDKDF (reference sequence). Here the CDR3 DNA reads TGTGCCACCAGCAGAGATTACGGGGGGGCCTCAGATACGCAGTATTTT. Protein: CATSRDYGGASDTQYF.

This clonotype has more than one count but fewer than ten. The CDR3 nucleotides read TGCAGCGTGGCGGGGGGGGCGGGCCTCCATCAGCCCCAGCATTTT. Amino acid sequence: CSVAGGAGLHQPQHF. The J gene is TRBJ1-5, the V gene TRBV29-1, with D possibly matching TRBD1 (6 bases). Germline CDR1 is SQVTM and CDR2 is ANQGSEA. V was cut by 6 bases and J by 5 bases, with 20 bases left in between. CDR3 length equals 15 residues.

The chain employs TRBV7-9 and TRBJ2-7, with no clear D. The CDR3 totals 14 residues. V lost 5 bases, J lost 3 bases, and 14 bases lay in between. CDR1 and CDR2 (germline): SEHNR, FQNEAQ (reference sequence). The CDR3 here is CASSPTAAYYEQYF. The CDR3 region has the DNA TGTGCCAGCAGCCCCACGGCAGCCTACTACGAGCAGTACTTC. Looking up the rest from reference TRBV7-9 and TRBJ2-7 gives the full variable domain: DTGVSQNPRHKITKRGQNVTFRCDPISEHNRLYWYRQTLGQGPEFLTYFQNEAQLEKSRLLSDRFSAERPKGSFSTLEIQRTEQGDSAMYLCASSPTAAYYEQYFGPGTRLTVT.

This clonotype was detected a few times. The V gene is TRBV20-1, the J gene TRBJ2-3; tentative D call: TRBD2 (6 bases). The V end lost 6 bases, the J end lost 2 bases, and 21 bases lay between the germline ends. This CDR3 comprises 16 residues. CDR1 and CDR2 from the germline V gene are DFQATT and SNEGSKA (reference sequence). Here the CDR3 reads CSAQRLDPPHTDTQYF. The CDR3, as DNA: TGCAGTGCGCAAAGACTAGATCCCCCACACACAGATACGCAGTATTTT.

V gene TRBV20-1 combines with J gene TRBJ1-6; unclear D gene. Germline CDR1 reads DFQATT; CDR2 reads SNEGSKA (reference sequence). Trimming removed 6 bases at V and 8 bases at J, with 14 bases between. This CDR3 region has 13 residues. This chain's CDR3 is CSARKAPDSPLHF. CDR3 nucleotides: TGCAGTGCCCGGAAGGCCCCAGATTCACCCCTCCACTTT.

This clonotype was counted a few times. This rearrangement joins TRBV11-2 to TRBJ2-3; D may match TRBD1 or TRBD2 (6 bases each). V shed 6 bases and J shed 5 bases, with 18 bases lying between them. The CDR3 consists of 15 residues. Germline V lookup: CDR1 SGHAT, CDR2 FQNNGV. The CDR3 DNA sequence: TGTGCCAGCAGGACGCTGCGAGGGGGAGGAGATACGCAGTATTTT. It encodes CASRTLRGGGDTQYF.

This chain uses TRBV4-2 with TRBJ1-1, with a tentative D call TRBD1 (6 bases). Germline lookup yields CDR1 LGHNA and CDR2 YNFKEQ. Trimming shortened V by 0 bases and J by 3 bases, and 11 bases separated the two germline ends. This CDR3 comprises 15 residues. Written as DNA, the CDR3 is TGTGCCAGCAGCCAAGAACAGGGTGAGTACACTGAAGCTTTCTTT. Translated, it gives CASSQEQGEYTEAFF.

The chain carries TRBV20-1 and TRBJ2-1; 10 bases are a match to TRBD2. The germline gives CDR1 DFQATT, CDR2 SNEGSKA (reference sequence). The CDR3 is made up of 16 amino acids. Trimming at V came to 8 bases and at J to 0 bases, leaving 10 bases not matched to a gene. CDR3 DNA sequence: TGCAGTAAGGCTAGCGGGGGCACTAGCTCCTACAATGAGCAGTTCTTC. Protein sequence: CSKASGGTSSYNEQFF.

This clonotype was seen only once. This chain joins TRBV12-3 or TRBV12-4 and TRBJ1-3, with D unclear. Trimming took 2 bases from V and 4 from J, leaving 9 bases between them. The CDR3 has 14 amino acids. Here the CDR3 reads CASSLPGAGNTIYF. The CDR3 nucleotides are TGTGCCAGCAGTTTACCGGGCGCGGGAAACACCATATATTTT.

V is TRBV24-1 and J is TRBJ2-2; D is unresolved. V was cut by 7 bases and J by 0 bases, with 8 bases left in between. Germline-derived CDR1 and CDR2 are KGHDR and SFDVKD. The CDR3 totals 14 residues. The CDR3 region is CATREAANTGELFF. The CDR3 DNA is TGTGCCACCAGAGAGGCCGCGAACACCGGGGAGCTGTTTTTT.

This clonotype was picked up a small number of times. The V call is TRBV18, the J call TRBJ1-2, with a tentative D call TRBD1 (5 bases). Trimming took 2 bases from V and 8 from J, leaving 12 bases between them. The CDR3 is 13 amino acids. The V gene's germline CDR1 is KGHSH and CDR2 LQKENI. The CDR3 is CASSPSDTRGYTF. In DNA, the CDR3 is TGTGCCAGCTCACCATCGGACACCAGGGGCTACACCTTC.

This clonotype came up a few times. V is TRBV6-1 and J is TRBJ1-4, with a possible D match to TRBD1 (5 bases). Germline V lookup: CDR1 MNHNS, CDR2 SASEGT. V was clipped by 3 bases and J by 4 bases, with 9 bases between them. The CDR3 spans 14 residues. The CDR3 sequence is CASSELGVNEKLFF. CDR3 coding DNA: TGTGCCAGCAGTGAGTTGGGGGTTAATGAAAAACTGTTTTTT.

This clonotype turned up a few times. The V call is TRBV24-1, the J call TRBJ2-7; 7 bases match TRBD1. The CDR3 covers 13 residues. V was pared by 9 bases and J by 2 bases, with 6 bases of the junction left unmatched. Per germline, CDR1 KGHDR and CDR2 SFDVKD. The CDR3 here is CATAQGVTYEQYF. The CDR3 DNA reads TGTGCCACCGCTCAGGGGGTAACCTACGAGCAGTACTTC.

This clonotype was observed a handful of times. This rearrangement joins TRBV5-5 to TRBJ2-2, with 14 positions matching TRBD2. The germline V gene encodes CDR1 SGHKS and CDR2 YYEKEE (reference sequence). CDR3 length equals 18 residues. With V trimmed by 4 bases and J by 2 bases, 7 bases remained unmatched. DNA of the CDR3: TGTGCCAGCAGCCCAATGACTAGCGGGGGGGCCAACACCGGGGAGCTGTTTTTT. Translating it yields CASSPMTSGGANTGELFF.

The rearrangement links TRBV7-9 to TRBJ1-1; no firm D call. The CDR3 contains 14 residues. V was shortened by 1 base and J by 1 base, with 7 bases between the two germline ends. Germline-derived CDR1 and CDR2 are SEHNR and FQNEAQ (reference sequence). The CDR3 reads CASSLETENTEAFF. For the CDR3, the DNA is TGTGCCAGCAGCTTAGAGACCGAGAACACTGAAGCTTTCTTT.

This clonotype was seen a handful of times. The V gene is TRBV7-9, the J gene TRBJ2-3; a weak D match, TRBD2 (5 bases). Germline V lookup: CDR1 SEHNR, CDR2 FQNEAQ (reference sequence). V lost 6 bases to trimming and J lost 1 base, with 8 bases between them. The CDR3 is made up of 13 amino acids. The CDR3 nucleotides are TGTGCCAGCAGTGTTAGCGGCACAGATACGCAGTATTTT. Translation gives CASSVSGTDTQYF.

This clonotype was counted only a few times. This sequence joins TRBV10-1 and TRBJ2-7, with 10 bases lining up with TRBD2. J was trimmed by 4 bases and V by 9 bases; bases with no gene match: 6. The CDR3 covers 13 residues. Germline V gene lookup returns CDR1 WNHNN and CDR2 SYGVQD (reference sequence). In DNA, the CDR3 is TGCGCCAGAAGGACTAGCGGCTATTACGAGCAGTACTTC. It encodes CARRTSGYYEQYF.

This clonotype was detected only a few times. The gene calls are TRBV6-5 and TRBJ1-3, with D tentatively TRBD1 (5 bases). V was pared by 0 bases and J by 0 bases, with 9 bases between. CDR1 MNHEY and CDR2 SVGAGI come from the germline V gene. This CDR3 spans 16 amino acids. The CDR3 DNA reads as TGTGCCAGCAGTTACTCGATGGGGCACTCTGGAAACACCATATATTTT. It specifies CASSYSMGHSGNTIYF.

This chain joins TRBV7-2 and TRBJ1-1, with D perhaps TRBD1 (5 bases). V was pared by 5 bases and J by 7 bases, with 23 bases between. Germline CDR1 and CDR2: SGHTA and FQGNSA. The CDR3 is 16 amino acids. CDR3 residues: CASSGHPVGAAYEAFF. The CDR3 DNA is TGTGCCAGCAGCGGCCACCCAGTAGGGGCAGCCTATGAAGCTTTCTTT.

The chain carries TRBV5-4 and TRBJ1-2, with 7 positions matching TRBD1. The germline gives CDR1 SGHNT, CDR2 YYREEE (reference sequence). With V trimmed by 2 bases and J by 4 bases, 8 bases remained unmatched. This CDR3 region has 15 residues. CDR3 in DNA: TGTGCCAGCAGCTTAGATGTGACAGGGCTCTATGGCTACACCTTC. This codes for CASSLDVTGLYGYTF.